Listed here are 26 T cell receptor beta chains from one sample, sequenced in a study of blood T cell repertoires in COVID-19. Only in-frame clones appear in the TCRdb table, and some are missing; sequencing was by immunoSEQ multiplex PCR. The sample holds more than 110,000 clones; nearly 80% are singletons and the top ten take 2.5% to 3%. Source material: PBMCs or T cells enriched from blood (not recorded which). The source is a woman between 45 and 60 years old who had recovered from COVID-19.

The rearrangement uses TRBV19 and TRBJ2-5; TRBD2 agrees at 8 bases. Germline trimming cut 4 bases from V and 4 bases from J; bases unmatched to any gene: 8. The CDR3 is made up of 15 amino acids. CDR1 is LNHDA and CDR2 is SQIVND in the germline V gene (reference sequence). The CDR3, as DNA: TGTGCCAGTAGTACCCCGGGAGGGGTCGGAGAGACCCAGTACTTC. Amino acids: CASSTPGGVGETQYF.

For this clone: Other DNA sequences in this sample translate to the same CDR3. The V gene is TRBV5-1, the J gene TRBJ2-3, with D possibly being TRBD2 (6 bases). V lost 4 bases and J 1 base, leaving 10 bases between the germline ends. The CDR3 runs 14 residues. Germline-derived CDR1 and CDR2 are SGHRS and YFSETQ. CDR3 DNA sequence: TGCGCCAGCAGCCTCGGAGGGGGCACAGATACGCAGTATTTT. Protein sequence: CASSLGGGTDTQYF.

CDR3 in DNA: TGTGCCAGTAGTCGGGATGAATTCACAGATACGCAGTATTTT. Its protein is CASSRDEFTDTQYF. The chain couples TRBV19 to TRBJ2-3, with a possible D match to TRBD2 (5 bases). The CDR3 consists of 14 residues. Trimming took off 5 bases at V and 2 bases at J, with 11 bases between the two ends. Germline CDR1 LNHDA, CDR2 SQIVND (reference sequence).

This clone qualifies as medium-sized (0.01 to 0.1%). This rearrangement joins TRBV11-2 to TRBJ2-7, with D tentatively TRBD1 (7 bases). The CDR3 has 14 amino acids. Germline lookup yields CDR1 SGHAT and CDR2 FQNNGV. The germline V and J ends were trimmed by 5 bases and 3 bases, with 14 bases remaining between them. CDR3: CASSETGRIYEQYF. The CDR3 nucleotides read TGTGCCAGCAGCGAGACAGGGAGGATCTACGAGCAGTACTTC. Filled out from reference TRBV11-2 and TRBJ2-7, the complete variable domain reads EAGVAQSPRYKIIEKRQSVAFWCNPISGHATLYWYQQILGQGPKLLIQFQNNGVVDDSQLPKDRFSAERLKGVDSTLKIQPAKLEDSAVYLCASSETGRIYEQYFGPGTRLTVT.

The CDR3 is CAWRPGQYNSPLHF. DNA of the CDR3: TGTGCCTGGAGGCCGGGACAGTATAATTCACCCCTCCACTTT. The V call is TRBV30, the J call TRBJ1-6, with 7 bases fitting TRBD1. CDR3 length: 14 amino acids. The J segment lost 4 bases and the V segment lost 3 bases, leaving 3 bases of the junction unmatched. CDR1 and CDR2 from the germline V gene are GTSNPN and SVGIG (reference sequence).

The chain links TRBV11-3 to TRBJ2-7; 7 bases line up with TRBD1. V lost 5 bases, J lost 4 bases, and 14 bases stayed unmatched. There are 16 residues in the CDR3. Per germline, CDR1 SGHNT and CDR2 YENEEA. CDR3 sequence: CASSKQGSQTLYEQYF. Here the CDR3 DNA reads TGTGCCAGCAGCAAACAGGGGTCACAGACCTTATACGAGCAGTACTTC.

The chain carries TRBV10-3 and TRBJ2-7; 10 nucleotides align to TRBD1. Per the germline V gene, CDR1 is ENHRY and CDR2 is SYGVKD. Losses at the gene ends were 4 bases for V and 4 bases for J; bases not matched to a gene: 4. The CDR3 runs 14 residues. The DNA of the CDR3 is TGTGCCATCAGTGGACCGGGACAGGGGTACGAGCAGTACTTC. Its translation: CAISGPGQGYEQYF.

This rearrangement joins TRBV19 to TRBJ1-1; D may be TRBD1 (6 bases). The CDR3 is made up of 13 amino acids. The V gene lost 7 bases and the J gene lost 5 bases, with 14 bases spanning the gap. CDR1 is LNHDA, CDR2 SQIVND, per germline (reference sequence). The CDR3 here is CASTNKGGTEAFF. In DNA form, the CDR3 reads TGTGCCAGTACCAACAAGGGGGGGACTGAAGCTTTCTTT.

The chain combines TRBV27 with TRBJ2-3, with TRBD2 matching over 7 bases. The CDR3 runs to 14 residues. The V gene's germline CDR1 is MNHEY and CDR2 SMNVEV (reference sequence). J was trimmed by 5 bases and V by 2 bases; bases with no gene match: 4. CDR3 loop: CASSLGGRKDTQYF. The CDR3 bases are TGTGCCAGCAGTTTAGGCGGGAGAAAAGATACGCAGTATTTT.

The chain joins TRBV11-1 to TRBJ1-2, with a tentative D call TRBD1 (5 bases). Trimming left V 5 bases short and J 4 bases short, with 8 bases between. The CDR3 length is 12 residues. CDR1 SGHAT and CDR2 FQDESV come from the germline V gene (reference sequence). In DNA form, the CDR3 reads TGTGCCAGCAGCAGGGGTTCCTATGGCTACACCTTC. This sequence encodes CASSRGSYGYTF. Full variable domain (outside the CDR3, taken from reference TRBV11-1 and TRBJ1-2): EAEVAQSPRYKITEKSQAVAFWCDPISGHATLYWYRQILGQGPELLVQFQDESVVDDSQLPKDRFSAERLKGVDSTLKIQPAELGDSAMYLCASSRGSYGYTFGSGTRLTVV.

This sequence joins TRBV6-5 and TRBJ1-5; no reliable D call. Trimming pared 7 bases from V and 3 bases from J, leaving 10 bases between. Germline CDR1 MNHEY, CDR2 SVGAGI. There are 13 residues in the CDR3. The CDR3 nucleotides are TGTGCCAGCACTACAGCAAACAATCAGCCCCAGCATTTT. This sequence encodes CASTTANNQPQHF.

About this clone itself: Its ends do not fully match the called genes, so a read error is possible. Other DNA sequences in this specimen translate into the identical CDR3. V gene TRBV19 combines with J gene TRBJ1-2; possibly TRBD1 for D (5 bases). Looked up from germline, CDR1 is LNHDA and CDR2 is SQIVND (reference sequence). The CDR3 runs to 15 residues. The CDR3 DNA reads TGTGCCAGTAGTATCGGGCGTAACGGGGACTATGGCTACACCTTT. Its translation is CASSIGRNGDYGYTF. Full variable domain (remainder filled in from reference TRBV19 and TRBJ1-2): DGGITQSPKYLFRKEGQNVTLSCEQNLNHDAMYWYRQDPGQGLRLIYYSQIVNDFQKGDIAEGYSVSREKKESFPLTVTSAQKNPTAFYLCASSIGRNGDYGYTFGSGTRLTVV.

This clone was seen a single time. One base away lies a much larger clone, so this may be a sequencing read error. The V and J genes are TRBV7-2 and TRBJ2-7; TRBD2 is a possible D gene (5 bases). CDR1 and CDR2 from the germline V gene are SGHTA and FQGNSA. The CDR3 is 14 amino acids. Between the trimmed V and J ends, which lost 1 base and 0 bases, there was a span of 7 bases. The CDR3 region has the DNA TGTGCCAGCAGCTTAGAAGGGAGCTCCTACGAGCAGTACTTC. It specifies CASSLEGSSYEQYF.

The chain links TRBV27 to TRBJ2-7; perhaps TRBD2 as D (6 bases). The germline V gene has CDR1 MNHEY and CDR2 SMNVEV (reference sequence). The CDR3 spans 15 residues. V dropped 8 bases and J dropped 5 bases, with 22 bases sitting between them. The CDR3 nucleotides are TGTGCCAGCTACAAAAACCGGGACTCCCCCAACGAGCAGTACTTC. It encodes CASYKNRDSPNEQYF.

The V call is TRBV7-2, the J call TRBJ1-1, with TRBD1 as a possible D gene (5 bases). Germline V CDR1 and CDR2: SGHTA, FQGNSA. V gave up 5 bases and J gave up 5 bases, with 18 bases separating them. CDR3 length: 15 amino acids. The DNA for the CDR3 is TGTGCCAGCAGCCGGGGAGGTTCCAGGGTGACTGAAGCTTTCTTT. It specifies CASSRGGSRVTEAFF.

This rearrangement joins TRBV11-2 to TRBJ2-4; D call uncertain. This CDR3 has 12 amino acids. Trimming shortened V by 5 bases and J by 7 bases, and 9 bases separated the two germline ends. Germline values: CDR1 SGHAT, CDR2 FQNNGV. Here the CDR3 reads CASSLNMNIQYF. As DNA, the CDR3 is TGTGCCAGCAGCCTAAATATGAACATTCAGTACTTC.

In its sample, this clone was seen a few times. V is TRBV6-5 and J is TRBJ2-4, with D possibly being TRBD2 (5 bases). CDR1 and CDR2 from the germline V gene are MNHEY and SVGAGI. The CDR3 totals 15 residues. V gave up 2 bases and J gave up 3 bases, with 11 bases separating them. The CDR3 DNA is TGTGCCAGCAGTTACGAGGGTGATGACAAAAACATTCAGTACTTC. Translating it yields CASSYEGDDKNIQYF.

The chain employs TRBV19 and TRBJ1-5; D is perhaps TRBD1 (6 bases). V gave up 6 bases and J gave up 2 bases, with 14 bases separating them. The germline CDR1 and CDR2 sequences are LNHDA and SQIVND (reference sequence). The CDR3 totals 15 residues. CDR3 in amino acids: CASRLTGTGNQPQHF. CDR3 nucleotide sequence: TGTGCCAGTAGGCTTACAGGGACCGGCAATCAGCCCCAGCATTTT.

The chain recombines TRBV5-4 with TRBJ1-1, with unresolved D. This CDR3 region has 11 residues. Germline V gene sequence: CDR1 SGHNT, CDR2 YYREEE (reference sequence). Trimming stripped 5 bases from V and 6 bases from J, with 8 bases between. The CDR3 bases are TGTGCCAGCAGTTCCTCGGCTGAAGCTTTCTTT. This translates into CASSSSAEAFF.

J is TRBJ2-1 and V is TRBV6-5; 11 positions agree with TRBD2. This CDR3 contains 15 residues. V gave up 7 bases and J gave up 5 bases; unmatched junction bases: 7. Per germline, CDR1 MNHEY and CDR2 SVGAGI. CDR3 DNA: TGTGCCAGCACCAGACTAGCGGGGTCCAACAATGAGCAGTTCTTC. It specifies CASTRLAGSNNEQFF.

The chain has TRBV5-4 and TRBJ1-5; D gene unclear. The CDR3 spans 15 residues. The germline V gene encodes CDR1 SGHNT and CDR2 YYREEE (reference sequence). V was cut by 3 bases and J by 0 bases, with 10 bases left in between. The CDR3 DNA follows: TGTGCCAGCAGCTCGACACCGTATAGCAATCAGCCCCAGCATTTT. Translation gives CASSSTPYSNQPQHF.

The chain recombines TRBV5-1 with TRBJ2-1, with a weak D call TRBD2 (6 bases). CDR1 SGHRS and CDR2 YFSETQ come from the germline V gene. V lost 1 base to trimming and J lost 12 bases, with 14 bases between them. This CDR3 contains 13 residues. The CDR3 protein is CASSLPQREVQFF. The CDR3 coding sequence is TGCGCCAGCAGCTTGCCTCAGAGGGAGGTGCAGTTCTTC.

This sequence joins TRBV28 and TRBJ1-4; 8 bases line up with TRBD1. V gave up 4 bases and J gave up 4 bases; unmatched junction bases: 2. This CDR3 is 14 amino acids long. CDR1 is MDHEN and CDR2 is SYDVKM in the germline V gene. The CDR3 nucleotides read TGTGCCAGCAGTTGGGACAGGAGTAATGAAAAACTGTTTTTT. Protein product: CASSWDRSNEKLFF.

The rearrangement links TRBV19 to TRBJ1-2, with a tentative D call TRBD1 (5 bases). Between the trimmed V and J ends, which lost 1 base and 8 bases, there was a span of 5 bases. CDR3 length: 11 amino acids. Looked up from germline, CDR1 is LNHDA and CDR2 is SQIVND (reference sequence). Here the CDR3 DNA reads TGTGCCAGTAGTATAGGGGGCGGCTACACCTTC. Its translation is CASSIGGGYTF. Filled out from reference TRBV19 and TRBJ1-2, the complete variable domain reads DGGITQSPKYLFRKEGQNVTLSCEQNLNHDAMYWYRQDPGQGLRLIYYSQIVNDFQKGDIAEGYSVSREKKESFPLTVTSAQKNPTAFYLCASSIGGGYTFGSGTRLTVV.

V is TRBV14 and J is TRBJ1-2; TRBD1 agrees at 9 bases. Trimming at V came to 5 bases and at J to 7 bases, leaving 11 bases not matched to a gene. CDR1 and CDR2 (germline): SGHDN, FVKESK. This CDR3 is built from 15 residues. DNA of the CDR3: TGTGCCAGCAGCAATATACCACAGGGGGCGAGTGGCTACACCTTC. As protein: CASSNIPQGASGYTF.

The chain joins TRBV7-9 to TRBJ2-5, with TRBD2 matching 15 bases. Germline lookup yields CDR1 SEHNR and CDR2 FQNEAQ (reference sequence). The CDR3 length is 17 residues. With 5 bases clipped from V and 2 bases from J, the junction kept 6 bases outside the gene matches. CDR3 sequence (DNA): TGTGCCAGCAGCCCGGGACTAGCGGGAGGATCACAAGAGACCCAGTACTTC. Protein sequence: CASSPGLAGGSQETQYF.